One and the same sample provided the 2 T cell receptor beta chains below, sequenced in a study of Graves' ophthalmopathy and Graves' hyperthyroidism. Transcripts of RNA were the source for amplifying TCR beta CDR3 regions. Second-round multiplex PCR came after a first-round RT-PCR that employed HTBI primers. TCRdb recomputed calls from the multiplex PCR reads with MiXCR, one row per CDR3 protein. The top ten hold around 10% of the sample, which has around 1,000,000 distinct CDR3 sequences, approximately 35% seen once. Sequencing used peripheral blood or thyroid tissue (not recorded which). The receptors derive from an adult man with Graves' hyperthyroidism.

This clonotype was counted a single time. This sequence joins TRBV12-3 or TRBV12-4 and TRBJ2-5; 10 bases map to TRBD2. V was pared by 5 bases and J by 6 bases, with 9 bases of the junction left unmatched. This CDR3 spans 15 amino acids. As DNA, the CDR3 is TGTGCCAGCAGTGGAGGGGCTAGCGGGAGTAAGACCCAGTACTTC. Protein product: CASSGGASGSKTQYF.

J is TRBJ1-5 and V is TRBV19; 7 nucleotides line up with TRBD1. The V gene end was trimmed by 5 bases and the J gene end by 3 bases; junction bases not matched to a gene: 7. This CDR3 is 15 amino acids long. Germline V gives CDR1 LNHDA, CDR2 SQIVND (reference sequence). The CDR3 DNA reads TGTGCCAGTAGTCCGGGACAGCTTAACAATCAGCCCCAGCATTTT. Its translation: CASSPGQLNNQPQHF.